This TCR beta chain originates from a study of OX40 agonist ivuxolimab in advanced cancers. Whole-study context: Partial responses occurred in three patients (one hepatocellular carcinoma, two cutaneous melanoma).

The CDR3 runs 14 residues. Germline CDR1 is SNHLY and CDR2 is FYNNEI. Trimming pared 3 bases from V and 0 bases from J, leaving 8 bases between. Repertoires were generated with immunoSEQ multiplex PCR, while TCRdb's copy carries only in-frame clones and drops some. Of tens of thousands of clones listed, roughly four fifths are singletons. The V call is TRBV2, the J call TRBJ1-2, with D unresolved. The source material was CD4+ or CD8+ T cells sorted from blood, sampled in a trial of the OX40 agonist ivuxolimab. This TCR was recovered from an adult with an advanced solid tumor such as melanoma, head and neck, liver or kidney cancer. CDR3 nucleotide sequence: TGTGCCAGCAGTGAGGACGGATCTAACTATGGCTACACCTTC. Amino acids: CASSEDGSNYGYTF. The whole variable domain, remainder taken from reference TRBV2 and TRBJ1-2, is EPEVTQTPSHQVTQMGQEVILRCVPISNHLYFYWYRQILGQKVEFLVSFYNNEISEKSEIFDDQFSVERPDGSNFTLKIRSTKLEDSAMYFCASSEDGSNYGYTFGSGTRLTVV.